The TCR beta chain under discussion was sequenced for a study of blood T cell repertoires in COVID-19. TCRdb keeps only in-frame clones here, not all; method: immunoSEQ multiplex PCR. This repertoire shows approximately 98,000 clones, about 83% found once; its top ten account for just over 4%. The length of the CDR3 is 15 residues. V gave up 5 bases and J gave up 1 base; unmatched junction bases: 4. Looked up from germline, CDR1 is SGHRS and CDR2 is YFSETQ. The rearrangement links TRBV5-1 to TRBJ1-5, with 9 bases aligning to TRBD1. This receptor was taken from a woman in her seventies with acute or convalescent COVID-19. The material sequenced was peripheral blood. The CDR3, as DNA: TGCGCCAGCAGGGCCGGGACAGGGAGCAATCAGCCCCAGCATTTT. Its protein product is CASRAGTGSNQPQHF. The entire variable domain, with the rest obtained from reference TRBV5-1 and TRBJ1-5, is as follows: KAGVTQTPRYLIKTRGQQVTLSCSPISGHRSVSWYQQTPGQGLQFLFEYFSETQRNKGNFPGRFSGRQFSNSRSEMNVSTLELGDSALYLCASRAGTGSNQPQHFGDGTRLSIL.